Shown below are 32 T cell receptor beta chains from a single sample sequenced in a study of T cell responses to AZD1222 COVID-19 vaccine. Repertoires were generated with immunoSEQ multiplex PCR, while TCRdb's copy carries only in-frame clones and drops some. Here the sample spans some 150,000 clones, around nine tenths being singletons. The sequencing here drew on peripheral blood, taken 28 days after the second AZD1222 dose. All receptors come from an adult who received the AZD1222 COVID-19 vaccine.

The chain has TRBV6-5 and TRBJ2-7; unclear D gene. The ends were cut back, 0 bases at V and 7 bases at J, with 4 bases in the middle. The CDR3 runs 11 residues. Germline V lookup: CDR1 MNHEY, CDR2 SVGAGI. CDR3 sequence: CASSYSREQYF. In DNA, the CDR3 is TGTGCCAGCAGTTACTCCCGGGAGCAGTACTTC.

V and J are TRBV11-2 and TRBJ1-6; D gene ambiguous. Germline V gene lookup returns CDR1 SGHAT and CDR2 FQNNGV. V was shortened by 5 bases and J by 9 bases, with 23 bases between the two germline ends. The CDR3 spans 17 residues. The CDR3 sequence: CASSRTHRDSEPSPLHF. The DNA for the CDR3 is TGTGCCAGCAGCCGAACTCACCGGGATTCCGAACCTTCACCCCTCCACTTT.

This rearrangement joins TRBV2 to TRBJ2-1, with 8 nucleotides matching TRBD2. Looked up from germline, CDR1 is SNHLY and CDR2 is FYNNEI. Trimming at V came to 6 bases and at J to 3 bases, leaving 4 bases not matched to a gene. The CDR3 extends over 14 amino acids. The CDR3 loop reads CASRPRGGYNEQFF. The CDR3 nucleotides read TGTGCCAGCAGGCCCCGGGGGGGCTACAATGAGCAGTTCTTC.

The chain combines TRBV19 with TRBJ1-2; D not certain. The V gene lost 7 bases and the J gene lost 3 bases, with 15 bases spanning the gap. CDR3 length: 14 amino acids. CDR1 LNHDA and CDR2 SQIVND come from the germline V gene (reference sequence). The CDR3 protein is CASTDSQTYYGYTF. The DNA of the CDR3 is TGTGCCAGTACCGACTCACAGACTTACTATGGCTACACCTTC.

The gene calls are TRBV12-3 or TRBV12-4 and TRBJ1-2, with 7 bases aligning to TRBD1. The CDR3 totals 13 residues. The V gene end was trimmed by 6 bases and the J gene end by 9 bases; junction bases not matched to a gene: 10. CDR3 coding DNA: TGTGCCAGCAGACCTCAACAGGGGACGCGCTACACCTTC. Translation: CASRPQQGTRYTF.

The chain carries TRBV10-3 and TRBJ2-1; 8 positions match TRBD2. Trimming took 9 bases from V and 5 from J; bases not matched to a gene: 6. Germline V CDR1 and CDR2: ENHRY, SYGVKD. CDR3 size: 13 residues. In DNA, the CDR3 is TGTGCCATTACCCCTAGCGGGCACAATGAGCAGTTCTTC. This encodes CAITPSGHNEQFF.

The genes are TRBV5-4 and TRBJ2-5, with TRBD1 matching 7 bases. After removal of 3 bases from V and 2 bases from J, the junction contained 4 bases not matched to a gene. The CDR3 has 14 residues. CDR1 and CDR2 (germline): SGHNT, YYREEE (reference sequence). CDR3 coding DNA: TGTGCCAGCAGCTCGGGACAGACTCAAGAGACCCAGTACTTC. Protein product: CASSSGQTQETQYF.

This sequence joins TRBV4-1 and TRBJ2-7; D possibly corresponds to TRBD1 (6 bases). The CDR3 is 17 residues long. Trimming removed 3 bases at V and 0 bases at J, with 18 bases between. CDR1 MGHRA and CDR2 YSYEKL come from the germline V gene. The CDR3 sequence: CASSQAPGTPLSYEQYF. CDR3 DNA: TGCGCCAGCAGCCAGGCGCCCGGGACACCCCTCTCCTACGAGCAGTACTTC.

The J gene is TRBJ2-7, the V gene TRBV14; TRBD1 agrees at 10 bases. Trimming cost V 3 bases and J 7 bases; bases outside gene matches: 3. The CDR3 has 13 amino acids. Germline values: CDR1 SGHDN, CDR2 FVKESK. CDR3 residues: CASSHRDRGEQYF. Written as DNA, the CDR3 is TGTGCCAGCAGCCACCGGGACAGGGGTGAGCAGTACTTC.

The CDR3 here is CASSPFIAGENNEQFF. The CDR3 DNA reads TGCGCCAGCAGCCCTTTTATAGCGGGGGAGAACAATGAGCAGTTCTTC. The chain links TRBV5-1 to TRBJ2-1; TRBD2 matches at 9 bases. Germline V lookup: CDR1 SGHRS, CDR2 YFSETQ. CDR3 size: 16 residues. The V gene end was trimmed by 4 bases and the J gene end by 5 bases; junction bases not matched to a gene: 10.

V is TRBV15 and J is TRBJ1-5; the D gene is possibly TRBD1 (5 bases). Trimming left V 0 bases short and J 1 base short, with 7 bases between. Germline CDR1 is LNHNV and CDR2 is YYDKDF (reference sequence). The CDR3 spans 15 residues. The CDR3 DNA sequence: TGTGCCACCAGCAGAGATGGGACCAGCAATCAGCCCCAGCATTTT. This translates into CATSRDGTSNQPQHF.

The chain couples TRBV5-5 to TRBJ1-2; the match to TRBD1 covers 9 bases. The CDR3 has 15 residues. In germline, CDR1 is SGHKS, CDR2 YYEKEE (reference sequence). V shed 3 bases, J shed 2 bases, and the junction held 5 bases outside the gene matches. CDR3 protein: CASSWAGQGNYGYTF. Here the CDR3 DNA reads TGTGCCAGCAGCTGGGCGGGACAGGGAAACTATGGCTACACCTTC.

The CDR3 DNA sequence: TGTGCCAGCAGTTTTCCAGGGAACAATGAGCAGTTCTTC. This sequence encodes CASSFPGNNEQFF. The V call is TRBV6-5, the J call TRBJ2-1, with D maybe TRBD1 (5 bases). The CDR3 sequence is 13 residues long. V was trimmed by 4 bases and J by 5 bases, leaving 9 bases between them. Germline-derived CDR1 and CDR2 are MNHEY and SVGAGI.

The chain joins TRBV7-9 to TRBJ2-2, with 8 positions matching TRBD2. Looked up from germline, CDR1 is SEHNR and CDR2 is FQNEAQ (reference sequence). This CDR3 spans 15 amino acids. The junction had 8 bases not matched to a gene; V was cut back by 5 bases and J by 6 bases. The CDR3 protein is CASSPTGGVAGELFF. The DNA of the CDR3 is TGTGCCAGCAGCCCCACCGGGGGGGTTGCCGGGGAGCTGTTTTTT.

V gene TRBV12-3 or TRBV12-4 combines with J gene TRBJ1-2, with 7 bases matching TRBD1. The CDR3 length is 12 residues. Trimming cost V 6 bases and J 8 bases; bases outside gene matches: 6. DNA of the CDR3: TGTGCCAGCAGCCCGACAGGGCGAGGCTACACCTTC. Protein product: CASSPTGRGYTF.

The V and J genes are TRBV4-2 and TRBJ1-2; tentatively, D is TRBD1 (5 bases). The ends were cut back, 0 bases at V and 8 bases at J, with 19 bases in the middle. CDR1 and CDR2 (germline): LGHNA, YNFKEQ. The CDR3 sequence is 16 residues long. This CDR3 reads CASSQDPRAGPNGYTF. CDR3 coding DNA: TGTGCCAGCAGCCAAGATCCTAGGGCAGGGCCGAACGGCTACACCTTC.

In DNA form, the CDR3 reads TGCAGCGTTGAAGAAGGACAGGTTTCGACCGGGGAGCTGTTTTTT. This gives the protein CSVEEGQVSTGELFF. The rearrangement joins TRBV29-1 to TRBJ2-2; 7 bases agree with TRBD1. Germline trimming cut 0 bases from V and 5 bases from J; bases unmatched to any gene: 6. CDR1 SQVTM and CDR2 ANQGSEA come from the germline V gene. The CDR3 is 15 residues long.

This clone has just one count. The chain combines TRBV4-3 with TRBJ1-5, with D uncertain. Between the trimmed V and J ends, which lost 0 bases and 7 bases, there was a span of 10 bases. The length of the CDR3 is 14 residues. Per the germline V gene, CDR1 is LGHNA and CDR2 is YSLEER. For the CDR3, the DNA is TGCGCCAGCAGCCAAGAGGTCGCGCGGCAGCCCCAGCATTTT. The encoded protein is CASSQEVARQPQHF.

The chain is built from TRBV12-3 or TRBV12-4 and TRBJ2-1; maybe TRBD1 (5 bases). V dropped 8 bases and J dropped 8 bases, with 13 bases sitting between them. The CDR3 totals 12 residues. CDR3 in DNA: TGTGCCAGCCAAGGGGATAGGTATGAGCAGTTCTTC. Residues: CASQGDRYEQFF.

The J gene is TRBJ2-3, the V gene TRBV5-1; D not resolved. The CDR3 has 14 amino acids. V was clipped by 3 bases and J by 3 bases, with 11 bases between them. CDR1 and CDR2 from the germline V gene are SGHRS and YFSETQ. CDR3 nucleotides: TGCGCCAGCAGCTCGGACCAGTTAACAGATACGCAGTATTTT. This sequence encodes CASSSDQLTDTQYF.

The V call is TRBV12-3 or TRBV12-4, the J call TRBJ1-1; no firm D call. This CDR3 is built from 13 residues. The V end was cut by 2 bases, the J end by 1 base, with 5 bases between. The CDR3 DNA sequence: TGTGCCAGCAGTTTACTCCCGAACACTGAAGCTTTCTTT. Protein product: CASSLLPNTEAFF.

Worth noting for this clone: Other DNA sequences within the sample encode an identical CDR3. CDR3 nucleotide sequence: TGTGCCAGCAGCTTGGTGGGACGGTTCAATCAGCCCCAGCATTTT. It codes for CASSLVGRFNQPQHF. The rearrangement joins TRBV5-5 to TRBJ1-5, with D perhaps TRBD1 (5 bases). Per germline, CDR1 SGHKS and CDR2 YYEKEE (reference sequence). The V gene lost 0 bases and the J gene lost 3 bases, with 10 bases spanning the gap. This CDR3 region has 15 residues.

The CDR3 region is CASSWDRGSLTEAFF. Here the CDR3 DNA reads TGTGCCAGCAGCTGGGACAGGGGTAGCCTCACTGAAGCTTTCTTT. The V and J genes are TRBV5-4 and TRBJ1-1, with 10 bases matching TRBD1. Trimming removed 3 bases from V and 4 bases from J; junction bases left unmatched: 6. The CDR3 is 15 residues long. Per the germline V gene, CDR1 is SGHNT and CDR2 is YYREEE (reference sequence).

The J gene is TRBJ2-1, the V gene TRBV5-1; D gene unclear. The CDR3 totals 13 residues. V dropped 3 bases and J dropped 10 bases, with 14 bases sitting between them. Germline assignment: CDR1 SGHRS and CDR2 YFSETQ. CDR3 region: CASSSDPAPEQFF. CDR3 bases: TGCGCCAGCAGCTCAGACCCTGCCCCGGAGCAGTTCTTC. Full variable domain (missing parts from reference TRBV5-1 and TRBJ2-1): KAGVTQTPRYLIKTRGQQVTLSCSPISGHRSVSWYQQTPGQGLQFLFEYFSETQRNKGNFPGRFSGRQFSNSRSEMNVSTLELGDSALYLCASSSDPAPEQFFGPGTRLTVL.

The count of this clone is one. J is TRBJ2-5 and V is TRBV11-3, with D perhaps matching TRBD1 (6 bases). Germline loops: CDR1 SGHNT, CDR2 YENEEA. The CDR3 extends over 15 amino acids. With 1 base removed from V and 2 bases from J, the gap between germline ends came to 11 bases. The CDR3 DNA reads TGTGCCAGCAGCTTAGGGCAGGGGCCGCAAGAGACCCAGTACTTC. It codes for CASSLGQGPQETQYF.

This chain connects TRBV7-9 to TRBJ1-2; TRBD1 is a possible D gene (5 bases). Germline CDR1 SEHNR, CDR2 FQNEAQ (reference sequence). The V end was cut by 5 bases, the J end by 5 bases, with 15 bases between. CDR3 length: 14 amino acids. The CDR3, as DNA: TGTGCCAGCAGCCGTTCTGGGACGCTTTATGGCTACACCTTC. This codes for CASSRSGTLYGYTF.

The chain employs TRBV5-1 and TRBJ2-5; D is ambiguous. V lost 0 bases, J lost 1 base, and 10 bases lay in between. The CDR3 covers 15 residues. CDR1 and CDR2 (germline): SGHRS, YFSETQ. CDR3 sequence (DNA): TGCGCCAGCAGCTTGGTATTTGCACCCCAAGAGACCCAGTACTTC. It specifies CASSLVFAPQETQYF.

The V gene is TRBV15, the J gene TRBJ2-1; D tentatively fits TRBD1 or TRBD2 (5 bases each). The germline CDR1 and CDR2 sequences are LNHNV and YYDKDF (reference sequence). This CDR3 has 15 amino acids. V lost 1 base and J 2 bases, leaving 9 bases between the germline ends. Here the CDR3 reads CATSRVLGAYNEQFF. Written as DNA, the CDR3 is TGTGCCACCAGCAGAGTACTGGGGGCCTACAATGAGCAGTTCTTC.

The J gene is TRBJ2-2, the V gene TRBV13; D perhaps matches TRBD2 (6 bases). This CDR3 spans 15 amino acids. Germline assignment: CDR1 PRHDT and CDR2 FYEKMQ (reference sequence). V was clipped by 8 bases and J by 5 bases, with 18 bases between them. The CDR3 nucleotides read TGTGCCAGCGGGCCTCGACGGGGGAGAACCGGGGAGCTGTTTTTT. This gives the protein CASGPRRGRTGELFF.

The chain recombines TRBV7-9 with TRBJ2-3; 10 bases agree with TRBD2. Germline V gene sequence: CDR1 SEHNR, CDR2 FQNEAQ (reference sequence). V lost 3 bases, J lost 1 base, and 13 bases stayed unmatched. The CDR3 covers 19 residues. The CDR3 nucleotides read TGTGCCAGCAGCTTTACGACTAGCGGGTATCCAGGGGGCACAGATACGCAGTATTTT. It encodes CASSFTTSGYPGGTDTQYF.

V and J are TRBV7-9 and TRBJ1-1, with a possible D match to TRBD1 (6 bases). Trimming left V 3 bases short and J 4 bases short, with 9 bases between. The CDR3 runs to 13 residues. Looked up from germline, CDR1 is SEHNR and CDR2 is FQNEAQ (reference sequence). CDR3: CASSLKGGTEAFF. Written as DNA, the CDR3 is TGTGCCAGCAGCTTGAAAGGGGGCACTGAAGCTTTCTTT.

The chain couples TRBV10-2 to TRBJ2-2; D is possibly TRBD1 (5 bases). CDR3 length equals 12 residues. Trimming took off 7 bases at V and 6 bases at J, with 9 bases between the two ends. Germline assignment: CDR1 WSHSY and CDR2 SAAADI. CDR3 sequence reads: CASKRGSGELFF. The CDR3 nucleotides read TGCGCCAGCAAAAGGGGCTCCGGGGAGCTGTTTTTT.